This T cell receptor beta chain appears in the sequencing data of a study of shared clonotypes between healthy human individuals. Across the whole study: There were three CD4 naive, three CD4 memory, two CD8 naive and one CD8 memory plates per donor.

As defined, naive CD8 cells were CD45RO-negative and positively selected for CCR7, with terminally differentiated effector memory CD45RA+ cells excluded. TCRdb keeps only in-frame clones here, not all; method: immunoSEQ multiplex PCR. The data contain about 700,000 clones, approximately 90% of them singletons. Concerning this clone itself: Other DNA sequences in this specimen translate into the identical CDR3.

CDR1 SGHRS and CDR2 YFSETQ come from the germline V gene. The CDR3 is 11 amino acids. V dropped 1 base and J dropped 6 bases, with 2 bases sitting between them. This sequence originates from a man between 25 and 39 years old in good health. What was sequenced was naive CD8+ T cells sorted from blood. This chain joins TRBV5-1 and TRBJ2-1; D gene unclear. As DNA, the CDR3 is TGCGCCAGCAGCTTGTCCAATGAGCAGTTCTTC. It codes for CASSLSNEQFF.